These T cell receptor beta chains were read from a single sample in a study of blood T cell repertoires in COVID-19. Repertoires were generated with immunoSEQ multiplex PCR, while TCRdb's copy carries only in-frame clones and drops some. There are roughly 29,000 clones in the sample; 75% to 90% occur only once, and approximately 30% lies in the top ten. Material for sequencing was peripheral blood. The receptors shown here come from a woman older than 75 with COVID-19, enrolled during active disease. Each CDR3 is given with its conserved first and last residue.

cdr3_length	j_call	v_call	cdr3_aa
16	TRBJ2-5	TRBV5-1	CASSFLTSGSQETQYF
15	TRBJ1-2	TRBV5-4	CASSFQGRANYGYTF
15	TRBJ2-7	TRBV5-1	CASSLFAGQTYEQYF
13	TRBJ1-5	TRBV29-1	CSVEGAGGQPQHF
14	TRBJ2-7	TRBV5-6	CASSSTDGIYEQYF
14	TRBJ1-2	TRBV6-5	CASTNGRGNYGYTF
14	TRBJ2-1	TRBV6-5	CATTPTGFYNEQFF
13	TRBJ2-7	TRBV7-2	CASSDGQAYEQYF
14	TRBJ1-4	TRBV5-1	CASSRQDADEKLFF
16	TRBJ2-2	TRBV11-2	CASRGEAGANTGELFF
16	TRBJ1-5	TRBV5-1	CASSREAASGNQPQHF
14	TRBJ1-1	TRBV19	CARAGDPMNTEAFF
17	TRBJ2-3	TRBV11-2	CASNRPGLAYPPDTQYF
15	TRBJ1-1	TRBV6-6	CASSYPGTKNTEAFF
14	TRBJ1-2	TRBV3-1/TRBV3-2	CASSHGEGLDGYTF
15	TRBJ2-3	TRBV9	CASSVGTTSTDTQYF
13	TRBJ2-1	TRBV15	CATSGYRANEQFF
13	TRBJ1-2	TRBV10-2	CASKRTGDYGYTF
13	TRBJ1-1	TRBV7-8	CASSHSRNTEAFF
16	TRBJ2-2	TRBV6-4	CASSLGGLGHTGELFF
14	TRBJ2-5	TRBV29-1	CSVVPGQHQETQYF
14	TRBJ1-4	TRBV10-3	CATRGTGGNEKLFF
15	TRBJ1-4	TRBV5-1	CASSLGSGFNEKLFF
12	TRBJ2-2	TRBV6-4	CASSDSYGELFF
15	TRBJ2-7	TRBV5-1	CASSLLAGGPYEQYF
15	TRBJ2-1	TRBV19	CASSIGTGGHNEQFF
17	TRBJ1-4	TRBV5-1	CASSLGWTGFGNEKLFF
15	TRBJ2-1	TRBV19	CASSIAVSSYNEQFF